This entry lists 22 T cell receptor beta chains sequenced from one sample in a study of T cell responses to AZD1222 COVID-19 vaccine. Assay: immunoSEQ multiplex PCR; the TCRdb copy retains only in-frame clones and omits some. In the table there are around 130,000 clones, 80% to 95% of which are singletons. Specimen: peripheral blood, collected on day 0 of AZD1222 vaccination. Receptors were obtained from an adult in good health.

The chain recombines TRBV7-9 with TRBJ1-6; no definite D call. Per the germline V gene, CDR1 is SEHNR and CDR2 is FQNEAQ (reference sequence). With 0 bases removed from V and 0 bases from J, the gap between germline ends came to 15 bases. The length of the CDR3 is 19 residues. The CDR3 sequence is CASSLARGQASSYNSPLHF. The CDR3 DNA reads TGTGCCAGCAGCTTAGCAAGAGGGCAGGCGAGCTCCTATAATTCACCCCTCCACTTT.

V gene TRBV19 combines with J gene TRBJ2-7; maybe TRBD1 (6 bases). In germline, CDR1 is LNHDA, CDR2 SQIVND (reference sequence). The length of the CDR3 is 15 residues. V was pared by 0 bases and J by 3 bases, with 12 bases between. The CDR3 coding sequence is TGTGCCAGTAGTATAGATCTATGGGACATCTACGAGCAGTACTTC. Translated, it gives CASSIDLWDIYEQYF.

This clone was detected once. The CDR3, as DNA: TGTGCCAGCAGTTTAAACGGACCAGGGAATCAGCCCCAGCATTTT. Its translation: CASSLNGPGNQPQHF. The V call is TRBV28, the J call TRBJ1-5; D is perhaps TRBD1 (5 bases). The CDR3 runs to 15 residues. Per germline, CDR1 MDHEN and CDR2 SYDVKM. V lost 2 bases and J lost 4, with 12 bases in between. The complete variable domain, with remaining parts taken from reference TRBV28 and TRBJ1-5, reads DVKVTQSSRYLVKRTGEKVFLECVQDMDHENMFWYRQDPGLGLRLIYFSYDVKMKEKGDIPEGYSVSREKKERFSLILESASTNQTSMYLCASSLNGPGNQPQHFGDGTRLSIL.

This clone was seen only a few times. For the CDR3, the DNA is TGTGCCAGCAGTTTAGGAGCCTTCATGAACACTGAAGCTTTCTTT. Translated: CASSLGAFMNTEAFF. This sequence joins TRBV28 and TRBJ1-1; no firm D call. The CDR3 extends over 15 amino acids. Germline-derived CDR1 and CDR2 are MDHEN and SYDVKM. Trimming removed 2 bases at V and 0 bases at J, with 10 bases between.

The chain uses TRBV6-5 and TRBJ1-5; perhaps TRBD1 as D (5 bases). CDR3 length: 13 residues. V lost 5 bases to trimming and J lost 7 bases, with 12 bases between them. The V gene's germline CDR1 is MNHEY and CDR2 SVGAGI. As DNA, the CDR3 is TGTGCCAGCAGTAAGGCAGGGTACCAGCCCCAGCATTTT. Protein: CASSKAGYQPQHF.

The chain uses TRBV6-6 and TRBJ2-7; D is undetermined. The CDR3 runs 11 residues. V lost 7 bases and J 4 bases, leaving 8 bases between the germline ends. In germline, CDR1 is MNHNY, CDR2 SVGAGI (reference sequence). The DNA of the CDR3 is TGTGCCAGCATCTCGAGTTACGAGCAGTACTTC. This gives the protein CASISSYEQYF.

This clone is a singleton in its sample. The same CDR3 also results from other DNA sequences found in this sample. J is TRBJ1-2 and V is TRBV9; D perhaps matches TRBD1 (5 bases). The germline V and J ends were trimmed by 0 bases and 4 bases, with 10 bases remaining between them. Germline V gene lookup returns CDR1 SGDLS and CDR2 YYNGEE. This CDR3 has 14 amino acids. CDR3 sequence: CASSVAGVGYGYTF. DNA of the CDR3: TGTGCCAGCAGCGTAGCGGGGGTAGGCTATGGCTACACCTTC.

The chain links TRBV11-2 to TRBJ1-2; D unresolved. Deletions cut 3 bases from V and 1 base from J, with 6 bases between. Germline lookup yields CDR1 SGHAT and CDR2 FQNNGV. This CDR3 spans 13 amino acids. CDR3 loop: CASSFAGNYGYTF. DNA for the CDR3: TGTGCCAGCAGCTTTGCGGGTAACTATGGCTACACCTTC.

J is TRBJ2-5 and V is TRBV2; TRBD1 aligns across 10 bases. The V and J ends lost 10 bases and 4 bases, in that order; junction bases with no gene match: 6. This CDR3 is built from 13 residues. Germline CDR1 and CDR2: SNHLY and FYNNEI. In DNA, the CDR3 is TGTGCCACCCGGACAGGGGGAGCAGAGACCCAGTACTTC. This encodes CATRTGGAETQYF.

The chain recombines TRBV19 with TRBJ1-1; no reliable D call. V lost 9 bases to trimming and J lost 7 bases, with 21 bases between them. The CDR3 covers 14 residues. Germline values: CDR1 LNHDA, CDR2 SQIVND (reference sequence). Here the CDR3 reads CASRLGGEPDEAFF. CDR3 nucleotide sequence: TGTGCCAGCCGCCTGGGAGGCGAGCCTGATGAAGCTTTCTTT.

The V gene is TRBV18, the J gene TRBJ2-5; 11 bases align to TRBD1. The CDR3 sequence is 16 residues long. V was pared by 6 bases and J by 1 base, with 7 bases of the junction left unmatched. Germline loops: CDR1 KGHSH, CDR2 LQKENI. The CDR3 loop reads CASSRPGTGGQETQYF. CDR3 nucleotide sequence: TGTGCCAGCTCGCGCCCTGGGACAGGGGGCCAAGAGACCCAGTACTTC.

The CDR3 loop reads CASSSQAGDTQYF. CDR3 DNA: TGTGCCAGTAGTTCACAGGCGGGAGATACGCAGTATTTT. J is TRBJ2-3 and V is TRBV19; D could derive from TRBD1 or TRBD2 (5 bases each). This CDR3 is built from 13 residues. Germline V lookup: CDR1 LNHDA, CDR2 SQIVND (reference sequence). Trimming removed 5 bases from V and 5 bases from J, with 11 bases in between. The full variable domain, completed using reference TRBV19 and TRBJ2-3, is DGGITQSPKYLFRKEGQNVTLSCEQNLNHDAMYWYRQDPGQGLRLIYYSQIVNDFQKGDIAEGYSVSREKKESFPLTVTSAQKNPTAFYLCASSSQAGDTQYFGPGTRLTVL.

The V and J genes are TRBV28 and TRBJ1-5, with D maybe TRBD1 (6 bases). CDR1 and CDR2 from the germline V gene are MDHEN and SYDVKM. The germline V and J ends were trimmed by 7 bases and 7 bases, with 17 bases remaining between them. This CDR3 is built from 14 residues. CDR3 DNA: TGTGCCAGCAACCGAGACAGGACTCGACAGCCCCAGCATTTT. Translated: CASNRDRTRQPQHF.

This chain uses TRBV5-4 with TRBJ2-1, with D maybe TRBD2 (5 bases). Trimming removed 1 base at V and 9 bases at J, with 20 bases between. CDR1 SGHNT and CDR2 YYREEE come from the germline V gene (reference sequence). The CDR3 totals 16 residues. The CDR3 loop reads CASSLSSGIGGIEQFF. The CDR3 coding sequence is TGTGCCAGCAGCTTGAGTAGTGGCATCGGAGGAATTGAGCAGTTCTTC. Looking up the rest from reference TRBV5-4 and TRBJ2-1 gives the full variable domain: ETGVTQSPTHLIKTRGQQVTLRCSSQSGHNTVSWYQQALGQGPQFIFQYYREEENGRGNFPPRFSGLQFPNYSSELNVNALELDDSALYLCASSLSSGIGGIEQFFGPGTRLTVL.

The chain combines TRBV7-8 with TRBJ1-1, with 10 positions matching TRBD1. With 3 bases clipped from V and 5 bases from J, the junction kept 12 bases outside the gene matches. Germline lookup yields CDR1 SGHVS and CDR2 FQNEAQ. The CDR3 runs to 17 residues. The CDR3 nucleotides read TGTGCCAGCAGCTTTGGGGACAGGGGAGTTTATGGGACTGAAGCTTTCTTT. Translation: CASSFGDRGVYGTEAFF.

The chain uses TRBV19 and TRBJ2-7; no firm D call. V dropped 6 bases and J dropped 0 bases, with 18 bases sitting between them. The CDR3 loop spans 16 amino acids. Germline V lookup: CDR1 LNHDA, CDR2 SQIVND (reference sequence). This CDR3 is CASSASTPGLSYEQYF. For the CDR3, the DNA is TGTGCCAGTAGCGCTTCGACCCCCGGCCTCTCCTACGAGCAGTACTTC.

This clone was seen only once. V is TRBV5-1 and J is TRBJ2-3, with TRBD2 as a possible D gene (5 bases). Germline CDR1 is SGHRS and CDR2 is YFSETQ. V lost 0 bases, J lost 4 bases, and 21 bases lay in between. This CDR3 is built from 18 residues. CDR3 sequence (DNA): TGCGCCAGCAGCTTGGGTTTAGCCAGGTGGGAGACGGCAGATACGCAGTATTTT. Residues: CASSLGLARWETADTQYF.

This clone was seen a few times. V is TRBV10-3 and J is TRBJ2-3; the D is unclear. CDR3 length: 12 residues. With 0 bases removed from V and 6 bases from J, the gap between germline ends came to 4 bases. Germline CDR1 and CDR2: ENHRY and SYGVKD. Written as DNA, the CDR3 is TGTGCCATCAGTGAGTCTTCGGATACGCAGTATTTT. Amino acid sequence: CAISESSDTQYF.

The rearrangement links TRBV4-3 to TRBJ2-3; D possibly corresponds to TRBD2 (5 bases). Germline-derived CDR1 and CDR2 are LGHNA and YSLEER. The CDR3 runs 17 residues. V gave up 0 bases and J gave up 3 bases, with 16 bases separating them. The CDR3 coding sequence is TGCGCCAGCAGCCAAGACGAGTCAGCGGCCTCGACAGATACGCAGTATTTT. This encodes CASSQDESAASTDTQYF.

V and J are TRBV28 and TRBJ2-1; 13 bases map to TRBD2. From germline, CDR1 is MDHEN and CDR2 SYDVKM. The J segment lost 6 bases and the V segment lost 5 bases, leaving 7 bases of the junction unmatched. The length of the CDR3 is 16 residues. CDR3 loop: CASSDGLAGAVNEQFF. CDR3 nucleotide sequence: TGTGCCAGCAGTGACGGACTAGCGGGAGCAGTCAATGAGCAGTTCTTC.

V gene TRBV4-2 combines with J gene TRBJ1-6; D gene uncertain. Trimming pared 1 base from V and 0 bases from J, leaving 10 bases between. Germline lookup yields CDR1 LGHNA and CDR2 YNFKEQ. CDR3 size: 17 residues. As DNA, the CDR3 is TGTGCCAGCAGCCAAGTTCAGAGGAGCTCCTATAATTCACCCCTCCACTTT. It specifies CASSQVQRSSYNSPLHF.

The CDR3 DNA is TGTGCCAGCATAAACAGGGAACGGGGTGGCTACACCTTC. Translated: CASINRERGGYTF. This chain uses TRBV6-5 with TRBJ1-2; D may be TRBD1 (6 bases). From germline, CDR1 is MNHEY and CDR2 SVGAGI. This CDR3 has 13 residues. V dropped 7 bases and J dropped 7 bases, with 16 bases sitting between them.